Given below is one T cell receptor (beta chain) in context. Its cognate antigen has yet to be identified. Base quality data are lacking; no much larger clone is found one base away. These data belong to a study of blood T cell repertoires in COVID-19 (dated by TCRdb to about 2020). About the study as a whole: Samples covering the acute and convalescent phases of COVID-19 were provided by collaborators in the United States, Italy and Spain. The material from the prospective study consisted of cDNA or gDNA derived from T cells, B-cell-depleted T cells, or PBMCs. HLA class I and class II types, where available, came from metadata supplied by the sample provider rather than from assay-based typing. The repertoires were released in a freely available public database meant as a resource for research on the immune response to SARS-CoV-2. The sample metadata nearly always contained a de-identified subject ID, COVID-19 status, age in years and sex. The samples were drawn from two sources: the first 160 participants of the ongoing ImmuneRACE study, and 950 to 1,500 subjects contributed by 6 global collaborators. The dataset comprised deeply sampled blood TCRbeta repertoires from subjects exposed to, actively infected with, or recovered from COVID-19. Here is what the overall study found, with its caveats: The quantity of clinical and demographic metadata differed by source and by participant and was supplied without curation.

Whole blood was collected in K2EDTA tubes by collaborating institutions according to the institutions' own protocols. Collaborator samples were shipped for TCRbeta analysis as frozen whole blood, isolated PBMCs, or DNA extracted from either sample type. TCRbeta CDR3 regions were amplified from genomic DNA using the immunoSEQ Assay, a bias-controlled multiplex PCR. Per the authors' processing: Nucleated cell counts per sample were estimated from amplification of reference gene primers within the assay. To quantify the absolute abundance of each unique TCRbeta CDR3 rearrangement, sequence reads were collapsed and filtered. For each sample, productive Simpson clonality was calculated as the square root of Simpson's diversity index across productive rearrangements. TCRdb re-hosts the immuneACCESS table, in-frame sequences only. Its copies lack some clones; in the studies checked, an unresolved V gene accounts for under half of them, and the cause for the rest is not known. Clonal size and the V and J genes are those of that table, whereas D and trimming came from the DNA. The sample yields around 50,000 clones; 86% were counted once. 20% to 25% of the sample comes from the top ten.

Cut back by 5 bases and 1 base, the V and J ends lie 11 bases apart. Per the germline V gene, SGHNT is the CDR1 and YENEEA is the CDR2. Spanning cysteine to phenylalanine, the CDR3 consists of 15 amino acids. Left in the record is the CDR3 DNA by itself, 45 bases read in frame from the first base. Material: peripheral blood. The clonotype was recovered from a woman of 80 years or more with acute or convalescent COVID-19. The V gene is TRBV11-3 and the J gene is TRBJ2-2, and possibly TRBD2, on 5 matching bases. CDR3 reads: CASSPGTGNTGELFF. The base sequence is TGTGCCAGCAGCCCGGGAACGGGGAACACCGGGGAGCTGTTTTTT.